In its sample, the clone carrying this T cell receptor beta chain was seen once. TCRdb's table, derived via immunoSEQ multiplex PCR, lists solely in-frame clones and lacks some. The data contain 250,000 to 400,000 clones, about nine tenths of them seen just once; the ten biggest clones take up 1.5% to 2%. This entry is derived from a study of blood T cell repertoires in COVID-19. Those enrolled in Seattle joined during active infection and were followed longitudinally afterward. The receptor was derived from a woman in her twenties or thirties with COVID-19, enrolled during active disease. Source material: peripheral blood.

The CDR3 sequence: CASSSGGGSYEQYF. CDR3 sequence (DNA): TGCGCCAGCAGCTCGGGCGGGGGGTCCTACGAGCAGTACTTC. The J gene is TRBJ2-7, the V gene TRBV5-1; the match to TRBD2 covers 8 bases. With V trimmed by 3 bases and J by 1 base, 3 bases remained unmatched. Germline V CDR1 and CDR2: SGHRS, YFSETQ. This CDR3 is 14 amino acids long.